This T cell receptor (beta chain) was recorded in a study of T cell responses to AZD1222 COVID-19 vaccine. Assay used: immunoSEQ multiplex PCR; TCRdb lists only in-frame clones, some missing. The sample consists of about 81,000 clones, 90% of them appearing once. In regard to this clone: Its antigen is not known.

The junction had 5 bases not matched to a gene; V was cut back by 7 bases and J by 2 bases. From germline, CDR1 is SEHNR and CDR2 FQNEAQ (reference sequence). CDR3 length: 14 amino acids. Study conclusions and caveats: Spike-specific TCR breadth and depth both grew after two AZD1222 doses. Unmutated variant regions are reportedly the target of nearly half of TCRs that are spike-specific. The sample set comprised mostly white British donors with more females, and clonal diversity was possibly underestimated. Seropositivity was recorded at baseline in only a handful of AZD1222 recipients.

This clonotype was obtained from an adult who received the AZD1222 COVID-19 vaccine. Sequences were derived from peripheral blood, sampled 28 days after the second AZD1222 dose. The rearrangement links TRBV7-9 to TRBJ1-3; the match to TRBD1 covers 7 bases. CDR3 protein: CASTKTGTGNTIYF. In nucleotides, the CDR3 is TGTGCCAGCACCAAGACAGGGACTGGAAACACCATATATTTT.